These 32 T cell receptor beta chains originate from one sample sequenced in a study of blood T cells in healthy people across ages (dated by TCRdb to about 2015). Receptor amplification or capture employed 5' RACE. TCRdb records Illumina HiSeq 2500 as the sequencer. A second roughly 7 to 11 cycle PCR used a sample-barcoded 5' primer and a J-beta primer mix. Through fastp at Q25 and MiXCR, TCRdb rebuilt clones from the public reads, retaining in-frame beta chains. CDR3 protein sequences are deduplicated, and each keeps its most common genes and DNA. The table for this sample lists roughly 680,000 distinct CDR3 sequences; approximately 52% of them were counted only once. The biggest ten clones account for about 14% of the sample. Sequencing used blood. The receptors were gathered from an elderly woman in good health.

The genes are TRBV3-1 and TRBJ2-3; the match to TRBD1 covers 9 bases. V lost 4 bases to trimming and J lost 0 bases; unmatched junction nucleotides: 2. Per the germline V gene, CDR1 is LGHDT and CDR2 is YNNKEL (reference sequence). This CDR3 region has 15 residues. The CDR3 loop is CASSRQGGSTDTQYF. CDR3 bases: TGTGCCAGCAGCCGACAGGGGGGGAGCACAGATACGCAGTATTTT.

This clonotype has at least ten counts. The rearrangement uses TRBV18 and TRBJ2-1; 9 nucleotides line up with TRBD2. Germline assignment: CDR1 KGHSH and CDR2 LQKENI. Trimming at V came to 4 bases and at J to 0 bases, leaving 19 bases not matched to a gene. The CDR3 sequence is 21 residues long. The chain's CDR3 is CASSRTVPGLADSSSYNEQFF. CDR3 DNA: TGTGCCAGCTCACGGACAGTACCGGGACTAGCTGATTCCAGCTCCTACAATGAGCAGTTCTTC.

At least ten counts were recorded for this clonotype. V usage is TRBV2 and J usage is TRBJ2-1; tentatively, D is TRBD1 (6 bases). This CDR3 spans 13 amino acids. The V gene lost 5 bases and the J gene lost 2 bases, with 7 bases spanning the gap. Germline V CDR1 and CDR2: SNHLY, FYNNEI. Written as DNA, the CDR3 is TGTGCCAGCAGTACAGGGACCTACAATGAGCAGTTCTTC. Residues: CASSTGTYNEQFF.

A few counts support this clonotype. J is TRBJ2-2 and V is TRBV20-1, with D possibly matching TRBD1 (5 bases). Germline V lookup: CDR1 DFQATT, CDR2 SNEGSKA (reference sequence). The V end was cut by 7 bases, the J end by 4 bases, with 13 bases between. This CDR3 contains 13 residues. The CDR3 is CSGMGQLTGELFF. CDR3 bases: TGCAGTGGGATGGGGCAACTCACCGGGGAGCTGTTTTTT.

The chain employs TRBV11-3 and TRBJ2-3; the D gene is possibly TRBD2 (5 bases). The CDR3 runs 12 residues. The V gene's germline CDR1 is SGHNT and CDR2 YENEEA. V was pared by 1 base and J by 12 bases, with 11 bases between. CDR3 in amino acids: CASSLGAARQYF. The CDR3 DNA reads TGTGCCAGCAGCTTAGGAGCGGCTAGACAGTATTTT.

Worth noting for this clonotype: One end of the junction varies from germline; a read error may be responsible. The chain employs TRBV29-1 and TRBJ2-3, with D tentatively TRBD1 or TRBD2 (5 bases each). CDR3 size: 14 residues. Germline V gives CDR1 SQVTM, CDR2 ANQGSEA. CDR3 residues: CGVGGGVSTDTQYF. In DNA, the CDR3 is TGCGGCGTTGGGGGTGGAGTTAGCACAGATACGCAGTATTTT.

This clonotype was observed a few times. The gene calls are TRBV6-5 and TRBJ1-2; tentatively, D is TRBD1 (5 bases). Germline V gene data show CDR1 as MNHEY and CDR2 as SVGAGI. The CDR3 length is 15 residues. V lost 0 bases, J lost 5 bases, and 13 bases lay in between. The CDR3 spells CASSYSRQGWYGYTF. CDR3 nucleotides: TGTGCCAGCAGTTACTCGAGGCAGGGATGGTATGGCTACACCTTC.

As concerns this clonotype: One junction end disagrees with the germline gene, perhaps due to a read error. The chain couples TRBV29-1 to TRBJ1-2, with D possibly matching TRBD1 (6 bases). The V gene's germline CDR1 is SQVTM and CDR2 ANQGSEA. There are 12 residues in the CDR3. CDR3 in DNA: TGCAGCATTGAAGGGGGTAACTATGGCTACACCTTC. Protein product: CSIEGGNYGYTF.

The sample holds many counts of this clonotype. The gene calls are TRBV4-1 and TRBJ2-1, with D perhaps being TRBD1 or TRBD2 (5 bases each). Trimming removed 4 bases at V and 4 bases at J, with 17 bases between. This CDR3 is built from 16 residues. Germline CDR1 and CDR2: MGHRA and YSYEKL. CDR3 DNA: TGCGCCAGCAGCCCTTTTGGGGTAGGGACGTACAATGAGCAGTTCTTC. Its protein product is CASSPFGVGTYNEQFF.

The sample holds one count of this clonotype. A much larger clone differs by one base, so this may be a read error. V is TRBV5-1 and J is TRBJ2-1; a weak D match, TRBD2 (5 bases). TRBJ2-7 matches the DNA end more closely, so the J call is doubtful. The V gene's germline CDR1 is SGHRS and CDR2 YFSETQ. This CDR3 has 16 residues. In DNA form, the CDR3 reads TGCGCCAGCAGCTTGGGATCCGGGATCACCTACAATGAGCAGTACTTC. It yields the protein CASSLGSGITYNEQYF.

This clonotype was seen a handful of times. The chain has TRBV7-3 and TRBJ2-2; D unclear. The CDR3 covers 13 residues. Germline loops: CDR1 SGHTA, CDR2 FQGTGA. V dropped 4 bases and J dropped 1 base, with 4 bases sitting between them. This CDR3 reads CASSSLNTGELFF. The CDR3 bases are TGTGCCAGCAGCTCACTGAACACCGGGGAGCTGTTTTTT.

V gene TRBV6-5 combines with J gene TRBJ2-3, with D perhaps matching TRBD2 (6 bases). The CDR3 is made up of 17 amino acids. The germline V and J ends were trimmed by 4 bases and 6 bases, with 23 bases remaining between them. Germline V lookup: CDR1 MNHEY, CDR2 SVGAGI. The chain's CDR3 is CASSSIRGAGEGDTQYF. CDR3 bases: TGTGCCAGCAGTTCCATCCGGGGAGCGGGTGAAGGGGATACGCAGTATTTT.

The chain joins TRBV28 to TRBJ2-5, with 10 nucleotides matching TRBD1. TRBJ2-4 matches the DNA end more closely, so the J call is doubtful. CDR1 and CDR2 (germline): MDHEN, SYDVKM. This CDR3 is built from 16 residues. The CDR3 region has the DNA TGTGCCAGCAGTCCCGACAGGGGGCGGACCAAAAACATTCAGTACTTC. This translates into CASSPDRGRTKNIQYF.

As for this clonotype: A much larger clone differs from this one at a single base, so this may be a read error. This chain connects TRBV7-9 to TRBJ2-1; D is perhaps TRBD1 (5 bases). Germline V gives CDR1 SEHNR, CDR2 FQNEAQ (reference sequence). Trimming left V 8 bases short and J 3 bases short, with 14 bases between. The CDR3 contains 14 residues. The CDR3 nucleotides read TGTGCCAGCGCCCCGGCGCAGGGCTACAATGAGCAGTTCTTC. It specifies CASAPAQGYNEQFF.

This clonotype has only a few counts. At one end, the junction sequence differs from germline, possibly due to a read error. The chain uses TRBV27 and TRBJ2-7, with a weak D call TRBD2 (5 bases). The CDR3 has 13 residues. Germline values: CDR1 MNHEY, CDR2 SMNVEV (reference sequence). CDR3 bases: TGTGCCAACAGTCCTGACTACCTGGGGGAGCAGTACTTC. Amino acids: CANSPDYLGEQYF.

This clonotype has more than one count but fewer than ten. This chain links TRBV15 with TRBJ1-4, with 7 bases that match TRBD1. This CDR3 region has 15 residues. Trimming at V came to 0 bases and at J to 8 bases, leaving 6 bases not matched to a gene. Germline V gene sequence: CDR1 LNHNV, CDR2 YYDKDF (reference sequence). CDR3 sequence reads: CATSRDKGAEEKLFF. The CDR3 DNA reads TGTGCCACCAGCAGAGATAAGGGGGCGGAAGAAAAACTGTTTTTT.

A few counts support this clonotype. The rearrangement links TRBV6-1 to TRBJ2-7, with D perhaps TRBD2 (5 bases). Germline CDR1 is MNHNS and CDR2 is SASEGT. Trimming took off 6 bases at V and 2 bases at J, with 14 bases between the two ends. This CDR3 has 14 residues. CDR3 protein: CASRVLGLAYEQYF. The CDR3 DNA is TGTGCCAGCAGGGTACTAGGACTGGCCTACGAGCAGTACTTC.

This clonotype has ten or more counts. V is TRBV11-2 and J is TRBJ1-1, with D perhaps matching TRBD1 (5 bases). This CDR3 comprises 14 residues. The germline V gene has CDR1 SGHAT and CDR2 FQNNGV. Trimming cost V 5 bases and J 5 bases, with 15 bases left between them. The CDR3 region has the DNA TGTGCCAGCAGCCCAGGGATAGGGTGGACTGAAGCTTTCTTT. It encodes CASSPGIGWTEAFF.

The rearrangement joins TRBV7-3 to TRBJ1-6; D possibly corresponds to TRBD1 (5 bases). The CDR3 consists of 14 residues. Deletions cut 2 bases from V and 10 bases from J, with 12 bases between. The V gene's germline CDR1 is SGHTA and CDR2 FQGTGA. This CDR3 reads CASSLGHSASPLHF. The CDR3 DNA reads TGTGCCAGCAGCTTAGGACATTCGGCCTCACCCCTCCACTTT.

Points on this clonotype: This clone may be a read error of a much larger clone one base away. The chain couples TRBV28 to TRBJ1-2; D possibly corresponds to TRBD1 (6 bases). This CDR3 spans 13 amino acids. CDR1 is MDHEN, CDR2 SYDVKM, per germline. Here the CDR3 reads CARSQTGIYGYTF. In DNA form, the CDR3 reads TGTGCCCGCAGCCAGACAGGAATTTATGGCTACACCTTC.

This sequence joins TRBV3-1 and TRBJ1-3; D is uncertain. CDR3 size: 13 residues. Germline V gene lookup returns CDR1 LGHDT and CDR2 YNNKEL (reference sequence). V was trimmed by 6 bases and J by 1 base, leaving 7 bases between them. The CDR3 sequence: CASRRESGNTIYF. CDR3 nucleotides: TGTGCCAGCAGGCGGGAATCTGGAAACACCATATATTTT.

The chain has TRBV6-6 and TRBJ2-7; D may be TRBD1 (7 bases). This CDR3 comprises 14 residues. CDR1 and CDR2 from the germline V gene are MNHNY and SVGAGI (reference sequence). The DNA of the CDR3 is TGTGCAAGCCAAGGAGGGGGCAGTAGATACGAGCAGTACTTC. Its protein product is CASQGGGSRYEQYF.

The rearrangement links TRBV7-3 to TRBJ2-7; TRBD2 might be the D (6 bases). The end of the DNA aligns better with TRBJ2-5, so the J call may be wrong. This CDR3 contains 15 residues. Germline CDR1 SGHTA, CDR2 FQGTGA. The CDR3 DNA sequence: TGTGCCAGCAGCTTAGGGGACTCTCGTGGCGAGACCCAGTACTTC. Translating it yields CASSLGDSRGETQYF.

Comments on this clonotype: It may be a read error: a sequence one base away is much more abundant. The chain joins TRBV12-3 or TRBV12-4 to TRBJ1-2, with a possible D match to TRBD1 (6 bases). Trimming took off 6 bases at V and 8 bases at J, with 10 bases between the two ends. The CDR3 runs 11 residues. The CDR3 DNA follows: TGTGCCAGCAGGAGACAGGTGGGCTACACCTTC. Its translation is CASRRQVGYTF.

Turning to this clonotype: A much larger clone differs from this one at a single base, so this may be a read error. The chain recombines TRBV29-1 with TRBJ2-7, with D tentatively TRBD1 (6 bases). The ends were cut back, 8 bases at V and 7 bases at J, with 21 bases in the middle. Germline-derived CDR1 and CDR2 are SQVTM and ANQGSEA. The CDR3 length is 13 residues. As DNA, the CDR3 is TGCAGCTCCCGGGGACACGGGTTCAATGAGCAGTACTTC. Protein product: CSSRGHGFNEQYF.

This clonotype was counted ten times or more. This chain uses TRBV6-6 with TRBJ1-2; TRBD1 agrees at 7 bases. This CDR3 region has 13 residues. The V segment lost 5 bases and the J segment 4 bases; nucleotides outside the gene matches: 4. Germline V gives CDR1 MNHNY, CDR2 SVGAGI (reference sequence). The CDR3 reads CASSRDSGYGYTF. As DNA, the CDR3 is TGTGCCAGCAGTCGGGACAGCGGCTATGGCTACACCTTC.

The chain combines TRBV20-1 with TRBJ2-1; 9 nucleotides line up with TRBD2. V lost 0 bases to trimming and J lost 3 bases; unmatched junction nucleotides: 6. This CDR3 is built from 16 residues. Looked up from germline, CDR1 is DFQATT and CDR2 is SNEGSKA (reference sequence). CDR3 bases: TGCAGTGCTAGAGATCAGGGGCGGGGGGGCTACAATGAGCAGTTCTTC. Protein: CSARDQGRGGYNEQFF.

Regarding this clonotype: A read error is possible here, since a much larger clone lies one base away. The chain has TRBV24-1 and TRBJ2-1; D not resolved. With 9 bases removed from V and 9 bases from J, the gap between germline ends came to 11 bases. Germline V gives CDR1 KGHDR, CDR2 SFDVKD. The CDR3 contains 11 residues. The CDR3 coding sequence is TGTGCCACCTGTAGTGCCCTTGAGCAGTTCTTC. Amino acid sequence: CATCSALEQFF.

This chain connects TRBV29-1 to TRBJ1-2; the D is unclear. V was trimmed by 3 bases and J by 0 bases, leaving 14 bases between them. CDR1 and CDR2 (germline): SQVTM, ANQGSEA. CDR3 length: 15 residues. The CDR3 sequence is CSVEVGSLPNYGYTF. The CDR3 DNA sequence: TGCAGCGTTGAGGTGGGCAGCCTCCCTAACTATGGCTACACCTTC.

This clonotype was counted at least ten times. The chain carries TRBV7-2 and TRBJ2-3, with 11 bases identical to TRBD2. V trimming: 1 base; J trimming: 4 bases; junction bases outside the gene matches: 4. Germline CDR1 SGHTA, CDR2 FQGNSA. This CDR3 has 16 amino acids. The CDR3 DNA reads TGTGCCAGCAGCTTAGATCTAGCGGGGGGTTCAGATACGCAGTATTTT. Residues: CASSLDLAGGSDTQYF.

This clonotype was seen more than once but under ten times. The chain recombines TRBV12-3 or TRBV12-4 with TRBJ2-1; a weak D match, TRBD2 (5 bases). Gene TRBJ2-7 matches the end of the DNA better, so the J call may be wrong. This CDR3 is 16 amino acids long. In nucleotides, the CDR3 is TGTGCCAGCAGTTTACTAGCCTTAAGCTCCTACAATGAGCAGTACTTC. Translated: CASSLLALSSYNEQYF.

This clonotype was observed many times. V usage is TRBV3-1 and J usage is TRBJ2-1, with D possibly TRBD2 on 5 matching bases. From germline, CDR1 is LGHDT and CDR2 YNNKEL (reference sequence). Deletions cut 0 bases from V and 0 bases from J, with 15 bases between. The CDR3 extends over 18 amino acids. CDR3 coding DNA: TGTGCCAGCAGCCAAGATCTCCCTAGCCAGAGCTCCTACAATGAGCAGTTCTTC. This codes for CASSQDLPSQSSYNEQFF.